This TCR beta chain was documented in a study of CD4 T cells in relation to SARS-CoV-2 and coronaviruses (dated by TCRdb to the early 2020s). The study in broad terms: Across all 12 patients in the full convalescent cohort, ages ranged from about 21 to 80 years, with a median of 38. Among the 12 convalescent patients, 8 males and 4 females were included, and two of the subjects were Hispanic. Patient-derived lymphoblastoid cell lines were used to map the HLA restriction of shared crossreactive spike epitopes. At the level of individual TCR clonotypes, the study evaluated whether memory CD4+ T cells crossreact between the spike proteins of SARS-CoV-2 and those of common cold coronaviruses. The Adaptive Biotechnologies TCR-sequencing kit was used for samples from a few pre-COVID donors and for the naive versus memory experiments, whereas the other data were Illumina-based. A different, Illumina-based TCR-beta assay was used to sequence expansion assays from other donors in the study.

This clone was seen only once. Its antigen is still unknown. Base quality data are lacking; no much larger clone is found one base away. Naive and memory CD4+ T cells were separated from cryopreserved PBMCs through CD4 enrichment, which was followed by EasySep naive CD4+ T cell enrichment. Ficoll-Paque PLUS gradient centrifugation was used to isolate PBMCs from either whole blood or leukapheresis product. The PBMCs went either fresh into the expansion assay or into cryopreservation at -140 degrees C. The QIAamp Micro DNA Kit was used to extract genomic DNA from the CD4+ T cells. Sequences MGHDK (CDR1) and SYGVNS (CDR2) are obtained from the germline V gene. From cysteine to phenylalanine, the CDR3 is 16 amino acids long. Only the CDR3 DNA stays, 48 bases, in frame from base 1. Clipping removes 2 bases from V and 7 bases from J, with 10 as the unmatched junction base count. Broader findings and caveats from the paper: Because no donor provided both pre-pandemic and post-infection samples, tracing the source of pre-existing responses was limited. Small numbers of patients and of tested TCRs limited the study. Sequencing of naive versus memory cells indicated that the assay detects memory recall responses, not primary responses primed during culture. Significantly weaker SARS-CoV-2-driven expansion was shown by crossreactive clones than by monoreactive clones, consistent with antigenic imprinting. In approximately 65% of donors, memory CD4+ clonotypes turned up that crossrecognized SARS-CoV-2 and at least one common cold coronavirus spike. Because the crossreactivity analysis focused on spike protein, crossreactivity against other viral proteins was not assessed.

DNA from uncultured naive and memory CD4+ T cells underwent immunoSEQ TCR-beta sequencing at deep resolution. In the authors' own workflow: Preprocessing removed nonproductive sequences and CDR3s not starting with C, not ending with F or W, or shorter than 7 amino acids. Cultured and uncultured naive and memory CD4+ repertoires were searched for CDR3s previously identified as spike- and CEF-reactive. Pairwise Levenshtein distance, computed with the stringdist R package after three terminal residues were trimmed from each end, was used as the measure of CDR3 homology. Held by TCRdb, this immuneACCESS table contains in-frame sequences only and omits some clones. Under half of the omission traces to an unresolved V gene where checked; the cause of the rest is unknown. V, J and clone size are those of that table, while D and trimming were read from the DNA. The sample data list 30,000 to 45,000 clones, and approximately 90% of these were observed just once. Clones ranked in the top ten supply about a tenth of the sample.

Recombination connected TRBV25-1 to TRBJ2-3; TRBD1 aligns with 9 central bases. The source of this sequence is an adult with COVID-19. Sequenced: memory CD4+ T cells from PBMCs. Sample cell subset or site, as interpreted from the label and publication: memory (non-naive) CD4+ T cells. The CDR3 region: CASSETFGTGLYTQYF. The sequence in DNA is TGTGCCAGCAGTGAAACGTTCGGGACAGGGCTTTATACGCAGTATTTT.